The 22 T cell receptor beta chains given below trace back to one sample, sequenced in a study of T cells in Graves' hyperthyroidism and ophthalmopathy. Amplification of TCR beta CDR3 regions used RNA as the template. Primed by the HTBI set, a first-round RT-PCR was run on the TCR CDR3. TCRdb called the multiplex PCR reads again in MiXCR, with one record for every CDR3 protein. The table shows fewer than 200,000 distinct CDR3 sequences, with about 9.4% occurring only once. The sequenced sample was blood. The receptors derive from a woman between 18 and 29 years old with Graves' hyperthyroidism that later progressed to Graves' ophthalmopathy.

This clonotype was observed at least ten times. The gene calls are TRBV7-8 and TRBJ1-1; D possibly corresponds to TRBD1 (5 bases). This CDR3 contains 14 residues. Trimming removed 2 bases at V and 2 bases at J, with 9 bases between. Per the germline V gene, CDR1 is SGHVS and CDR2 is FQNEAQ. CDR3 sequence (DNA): TGTGCCAGCAGCTTAATTGGGGCAAACACTGAAGCTTTCTTT. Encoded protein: CASSLIGANTEAFF.

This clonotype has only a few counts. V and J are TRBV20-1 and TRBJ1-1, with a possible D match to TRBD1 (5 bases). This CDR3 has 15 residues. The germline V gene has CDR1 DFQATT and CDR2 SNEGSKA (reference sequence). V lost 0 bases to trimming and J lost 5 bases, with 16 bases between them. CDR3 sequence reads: CSARDVWDPITEAFF. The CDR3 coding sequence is TGCAGTGCTAGAGACGTATGGGACCCAATAACTGAAGCTTTCTTT.

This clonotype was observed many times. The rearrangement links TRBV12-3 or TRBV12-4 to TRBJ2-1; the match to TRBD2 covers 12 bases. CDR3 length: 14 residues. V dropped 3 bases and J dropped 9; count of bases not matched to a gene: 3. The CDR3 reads CASSLTSGSREQFF. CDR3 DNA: TGTGCCAGCAGTTTGACTAGCGGGAGTCGTGAGCAGTTCTTC.

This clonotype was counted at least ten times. The CDR3 loop reads CASSLRDRDKYEQYF. For the CDR3, the DNA is TGTGCCAGCAGCTTACGGGACAGGGATAAATACGAGCAGTACTTC. The chain is built from TRBV7-2 and TRBJ2-7; 9 nucleotides line up with TRBD1. There are 15 residues in the CDR3. The trim removed 2 bases at V and 4 bases at J, leaving 6 bases unmatched. Germline values: CDR1 SGHTA, CDR2 FQGNSA.

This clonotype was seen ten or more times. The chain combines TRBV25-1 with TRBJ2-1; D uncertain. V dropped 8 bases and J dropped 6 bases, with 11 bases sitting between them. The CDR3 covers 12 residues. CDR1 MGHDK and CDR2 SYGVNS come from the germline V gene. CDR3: CASCLVGNEQFF. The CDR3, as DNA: TGTGCCAGCTGCCTAGTGGGCAATGAGCAGTTCTTC.

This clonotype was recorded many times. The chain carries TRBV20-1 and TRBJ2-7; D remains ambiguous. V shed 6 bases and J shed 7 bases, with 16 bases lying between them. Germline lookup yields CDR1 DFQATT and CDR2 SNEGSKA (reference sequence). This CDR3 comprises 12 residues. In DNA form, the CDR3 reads TGCAGTGCGGAAGGGATGGGTCTGGAGCAGTACTTC. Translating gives CSAEGMGLEQYF.

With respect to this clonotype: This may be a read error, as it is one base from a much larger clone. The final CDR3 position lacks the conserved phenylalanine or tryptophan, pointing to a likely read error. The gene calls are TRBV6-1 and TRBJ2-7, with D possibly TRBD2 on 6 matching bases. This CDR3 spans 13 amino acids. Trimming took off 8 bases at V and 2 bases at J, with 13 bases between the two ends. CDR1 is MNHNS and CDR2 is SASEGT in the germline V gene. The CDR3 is CASSPAGTYEQYL. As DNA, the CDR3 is TGTGCCAGCTCACCGGCGGGAACCTACGAGCAGTACCTC.

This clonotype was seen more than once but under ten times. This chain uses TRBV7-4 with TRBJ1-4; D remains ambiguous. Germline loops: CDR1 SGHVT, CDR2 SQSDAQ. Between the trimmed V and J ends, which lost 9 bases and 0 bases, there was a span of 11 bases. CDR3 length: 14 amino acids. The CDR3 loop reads CARHPPPTNEKLFF. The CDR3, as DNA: TGTGCCAGACATCCCCCACCAACTAATGAAAAACTGTTTTTT.

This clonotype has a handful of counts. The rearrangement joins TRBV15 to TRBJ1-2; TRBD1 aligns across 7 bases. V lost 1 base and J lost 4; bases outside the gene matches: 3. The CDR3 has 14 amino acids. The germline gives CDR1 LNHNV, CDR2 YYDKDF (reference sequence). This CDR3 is CATSRVGTVYGYTF. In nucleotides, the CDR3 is TGTGCCACCAGCAGAGTTGGGACAGTCTATGGCTACACCTTC.

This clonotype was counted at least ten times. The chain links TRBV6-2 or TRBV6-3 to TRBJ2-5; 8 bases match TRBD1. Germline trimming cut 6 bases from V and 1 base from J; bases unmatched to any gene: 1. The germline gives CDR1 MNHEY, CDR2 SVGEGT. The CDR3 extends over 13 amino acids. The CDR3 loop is CASSGQGQETQYF. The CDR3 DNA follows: TGTGCCAGCAGCGGACAGGGCCAAGAGACCCAGTACTTC.

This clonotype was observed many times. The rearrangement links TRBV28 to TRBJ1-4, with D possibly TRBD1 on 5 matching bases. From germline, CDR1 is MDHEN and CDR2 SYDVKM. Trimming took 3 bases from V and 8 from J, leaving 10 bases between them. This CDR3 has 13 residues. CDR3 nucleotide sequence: TGTGCCAGCAGTTTGCTGGGGGACGAAAAACTGTTTTTT. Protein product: CASSLLGDEKLFF. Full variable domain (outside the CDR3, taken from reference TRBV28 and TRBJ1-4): DVKVTQSSRYLVKRTGEKVFLECVQDMDHENMFWYRQDPGLGLRLIYFSYDVKMKEKGDIPEGYSVSREKKERFSLILESASTNQTSMYLCASSLLGDEKLFFGSGTQLSVL.

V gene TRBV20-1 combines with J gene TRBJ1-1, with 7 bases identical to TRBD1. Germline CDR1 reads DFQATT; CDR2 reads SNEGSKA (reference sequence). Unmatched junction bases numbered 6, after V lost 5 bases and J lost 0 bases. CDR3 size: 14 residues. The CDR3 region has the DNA TGCAGTGCTTCCTACGACAGGGTGAACACTGAAGCTTTCTTT. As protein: CSASYDRVNTEAFF.

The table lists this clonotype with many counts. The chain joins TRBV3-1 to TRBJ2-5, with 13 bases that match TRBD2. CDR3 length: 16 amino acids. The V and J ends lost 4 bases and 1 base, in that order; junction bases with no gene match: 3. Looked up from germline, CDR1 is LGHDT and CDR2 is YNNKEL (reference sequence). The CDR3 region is CASSPTSGGTQETQYF. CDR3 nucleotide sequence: TGTGCCAGCAGCCCGACTAGCGGGGGGACCCAAGAGACCCAGTACTTC.

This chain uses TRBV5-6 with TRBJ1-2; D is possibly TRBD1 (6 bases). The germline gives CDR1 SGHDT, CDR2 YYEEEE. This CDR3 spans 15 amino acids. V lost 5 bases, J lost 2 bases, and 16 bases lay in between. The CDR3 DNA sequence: TGTGCCAGCAGTAGGGGAACCGGACAGAACTATGGCTACACCTTC. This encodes CASSRGTGQNYGYTF.

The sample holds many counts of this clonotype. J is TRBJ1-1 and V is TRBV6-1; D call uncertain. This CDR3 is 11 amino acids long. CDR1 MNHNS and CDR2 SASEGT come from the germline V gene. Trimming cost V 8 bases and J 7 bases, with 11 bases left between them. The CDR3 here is CASGATIEAFF. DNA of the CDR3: TGTGCCAGCGGAGCGACAATTGAAGCTTTCTTT.

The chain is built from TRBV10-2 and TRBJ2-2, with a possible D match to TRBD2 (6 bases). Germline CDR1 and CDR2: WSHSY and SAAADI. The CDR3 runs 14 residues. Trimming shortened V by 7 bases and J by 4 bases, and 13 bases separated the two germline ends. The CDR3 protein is CASKTREVTGELFF. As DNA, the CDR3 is TGCGCCAGCAAAACTAGGGAGGTCACCGGGGAGCTGTTTTTT.

CDR3 DNA sequence: TGCGCCAGCAGTGGCGGGCTCCACACAGATACGCAGTATTTT. Protein product: CASSGGLHTDTQYF. The gene calls are TRBV10-2 and TRBJ2-3; D perhaps matches TRBD2 (5 bases). V was shortened by 4 bases and J by 2 bases, with 10 bases between the two germline ends. This CDR3 contains 14 residues. Germline-derived CDR1 and CDR2 are WSHSY and SAAADI.

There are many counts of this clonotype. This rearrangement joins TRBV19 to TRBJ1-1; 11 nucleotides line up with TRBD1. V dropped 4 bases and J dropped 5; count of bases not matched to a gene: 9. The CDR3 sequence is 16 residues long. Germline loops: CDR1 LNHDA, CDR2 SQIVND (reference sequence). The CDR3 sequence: CASSTSPDRGLTEAFF. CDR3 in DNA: TGTGCCAGTAGTACGTCCCCGGACAGGGGGCTTACTGAAGCTTTCTTT.

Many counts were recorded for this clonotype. CDR3 DNA: TGTGCCAGCAGCCTATCAGACCCCTACGAGCAGTACTTC. Encoded protein: CASSLSDPYEQYF. The V call is TRBV7-8, the J call TRBJ2-7; D remains ambiguous. V lost 5 bases to trimming and J lost 2 bases, with 10 bases between them. The CDR3 covers 13 residues. Per germline, CDR1 SGHVS and CDR2 FQNEAQ.

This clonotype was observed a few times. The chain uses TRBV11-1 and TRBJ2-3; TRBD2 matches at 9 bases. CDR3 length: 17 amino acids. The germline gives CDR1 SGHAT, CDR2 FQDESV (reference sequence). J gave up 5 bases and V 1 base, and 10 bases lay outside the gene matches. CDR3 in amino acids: CASSLGLAGGVVDTQYF. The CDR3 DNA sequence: TGTGCCAGCAGCTTAGGCTTGGCGGGGGGGGTGGTAGATACGCAGTATTTT. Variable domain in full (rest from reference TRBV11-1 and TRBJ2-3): EAEVAQSPRYKITEKSQAVAFWCDPISGHATLYWYRQILGQGPELLVQFQDESVVDDSQLPKDRFSAERLKGVDSTLKIQPAELGDSAMYLCASSLGLAGGVVDTQYFGPGTRLTVL.

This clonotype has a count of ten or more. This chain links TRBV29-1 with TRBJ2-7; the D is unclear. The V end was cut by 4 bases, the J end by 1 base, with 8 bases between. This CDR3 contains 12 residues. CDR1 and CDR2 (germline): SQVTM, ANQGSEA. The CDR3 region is CSVVYNSYEQYF. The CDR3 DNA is TGCAGCGTTGTCTACAATTCCTACGAGCAGTACTTC.

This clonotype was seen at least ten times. CDR3 sequence (DNA): TGTGCCAGCAGGGTACTGGGACTAGCATATGTAAGGGGAAACACCGGGGAGCTGTTTTTT. Residues: CASRVLGLAYVRGNTGELFF. This chain links TRBV6-2 or TRBV6-3 with TRBJ2-2; TRBD2 agrees at 9 bases. The CDR3 is 20 amino acids. The trim removed 6 bases at V and 2 bases at J, leaving 19 bases unmatched. Germline-derived CDR1 and CDR2 are MNHEY and SVGEGT.